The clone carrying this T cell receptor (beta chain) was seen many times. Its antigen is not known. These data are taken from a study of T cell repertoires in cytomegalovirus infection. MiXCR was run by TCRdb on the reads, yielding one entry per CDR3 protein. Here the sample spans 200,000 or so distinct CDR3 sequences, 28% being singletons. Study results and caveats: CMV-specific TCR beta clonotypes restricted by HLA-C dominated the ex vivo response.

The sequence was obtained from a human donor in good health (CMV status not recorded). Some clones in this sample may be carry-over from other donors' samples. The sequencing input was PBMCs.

CDR3 DNA: TGTGCCAGCAGCTTTGGTTCGGGCGGGGGGGTTAGCACAGATACGCAGTATTTT. It specifies CASSFGSGGGVSTDTQYF. The V and J genes are TRBV7-2 and TRBJ2-3; 9 nucleotides agree with TRBD2. CDR1 and CDR2 from the germline V gene are SGHTA and FQGNSA. Trimming at V came to 3 bases and at J to 0 bases, leaving 10 bases not matched to a gene. This CDR3 is built from 18 residues.